A single sample gave rise to the 31 T cell receptor beta chains below, sequenced in a study of cytomegalovirus exposure and HLA in healthy donors. Vbeta (60) and Jbeta (13) primers were used in the PCR. Profiling relied on immunoSEQ multiplex PCR, and the TCRdb table lists in-frame clones only, not all of them. The listing contains approximately 110,000 clones. Material for sequencing was PBMCs. These receptors all stem from a man aged 18 to 29 in good health and CMV-seronegative.

This chain links TRBV19 with TRBJ2-5, with 12 bases aligning to TRBD1. The CDR3 runs to 16 residues. Germline CDR1 and CDR2: LNHDA and SQIVND (reference sequence). V trimming: 5 bases; J trimming: 5 bases; junction bases outside the gene matches: 9. CDR3 nucleotide sequence: TGTGCCAGTAGTGCCACCGGGACAGGGGGCGCTGAGACCCAGTACTTC. Translated, it gives CASSATGTGGAETQYF.

This chain joins TRBV6-5 and TRBJ1-5, with no clear D. Deletions cut 4 bases from V and 9 bases from J, with 10 bases between. CDR1 is MNHEY, CDR2 SVGAGI, per germline. The CDR3 loop spans 12 amino acids. The CDR3 nucleotides read TGTGCCAGCAGTTTAGAGGGAAGGCCCCAGCATTTT. Translated, it gives CASSLEGRPQHF.

The chain is built from TRBV28 and TRBJ2-7; D may be TRBD2 (5 bases). Trimming removed 6 bases at V and 7 bases at J, with 13 bases between. The germline gives CDR1 MDHEN, CDR2 SYDVKM. The CDR3 is 12 residues long. CDR3 amino acids: CASRQTRREQYF. The CDR3 DNA reads as TGTGCCAGCAGGCAGACAAGGAGGGAGCAGTACTTC.

The rearrangement links TRBV30 to TRBJ1-6; D not resolved. V shed 0 bases and J shed 2 bases, with 11 bases lying between them. CDR3 size: 16 residues. In germline, CDR1 is GTSNPN, CDR2 SVGIG (reference sequence). Written as DNA, the CDR3 is TGTGCCTGGAGTGTCAGCCGGGTCACCTATAATTCACCCCTCCACTTT. Its translation is CAWSVSRVTYNSPLHF.

The chain is built from TRBV13 and TRBJ2-7; 10 nucleotides align to TRBD2. V lost 3 bases, J lost 2 bases, and 1 base stayed unmatched. Germline V gene data show CDR1 as PRHDT and CDR2 as FYEKMQ (reference sequence). This CDR3 has 14 amino acids. Here the CDR3 reads CASSLLAGAYEQYF. In nucleotides, the CDR3 is TGTGCCAGCAGCTTGCTAGCGGGAGCCTACGAGCAGTACTTC.

On this clone itself: The same CDR3 can be traced to other DNA sequences in this sample. The V and J genes are TRBV15 and TRBJ2-1; 9 nucleotides line up with TRBD1. CDR1 and CDR2 from the germline V gene are LNHNV and YYDKDF (reference sequence). The CDR3 is 12 residues long. The V gene end was trimmed by 8 bases and the J gene end by 7 bases; junction bases not matched to a gene: 3. The CDR3 coding sequence is TGTGCCACCTGGACAGGGGTAAATGAGCAGTTCTTC. This encodes CATWTGVNEQFF.

This sequence joins TRBV5-1 and TRBJ2-1; 14 nucleotides line up with TRBD2. This CDR3 is 17 amino acids long. CDR1 and CDR2 from the germline V gene are SGHRS and YFSETQ. The ends lost 3 bases at V and 3 bases at J; junction bases unmatched: 5. The CDR3 nucleotides are TGCGCCAGCAGCTCTAAAGGGACTAGCGGGGGCTACAATGAGCAGTTCTTC. It specifies CASSSKGTSGGYNEQFF.

The genes are TRBV7-3 and TRBJ1-1; 7 bases fit TRBD1. The V and J ends lost 1 base and 0 bases, in that order; junction bases with no gene match: 5. This CDR3 region has 16 residues. The germline gives CDR1 SGHTA, CDR2 FQGTGA. CDR3 DNA sequence: TGTGCCAGCAGCTTAATTACAGGGGTTTTGAACACTGAAGCTTTCTTT. This codes for CASSLITGVLNTEAFF.

The chain couples TRBV15 to TRBJ1-1; weak D call: TRBD1 (6 bases). V was trimmed by 2 bases and J by 3 bases, leaving 13 bases between them. This CDR3 region has 15 residues. CDR1 and CDR2 (germline): LNHNV, YYDKDF (reference sequence). The DNA of the CDR3 is TGTGCCACCAGCAGAACCCACCCAGGGGACACTGAAGCTTTCTTT. It is translated as CATSRTHPGDTEAFF. Full variable domain (remainder filled in from reference TRBV15 and TRBJ1-1): DAMVIQNPRYQVTQFGKPVTLSCSQTLNHNVMYWYQQKSSQAPKLLFHYYDKDFNNEADTPDNFQSRRPNTSFCFLDIRSPGLGDTAMYLCATSRTHPGDTEAFFGQGTRLTVV.

The rearrangement uses TRBV5-1 and TRBJ2-1; a weak D match, TRBD2 (5 bases). The length of the CDR3 is 14 residues. V lost 0 bases and J lost 6, with 10 bases in between. CDR1 SGHRS and CDR2 YFSETQ come from the germline V gene. CDR3 in amino acids: CASSLDYAGNEQFF. DNA for the CDR3: TGCGCCAGCAGCTTGGATTACGCGGGCAATGAGCAGTTCTTC.

The chain combines TRBV4-1 with TRBJ2-5; D may be TRBD1 (6 bases). CDR1 and CDR2 (germline): MGHRA, YSYEKL. V lost 5 bases and J 1 base, leaving 14 bases between the germline ends. The CDR3 length is 15 residues. The CDR3 region has the DNA TGCGCCAGCAGCACCGGTCAGGGGTTCCAAGAGACCCAGTACTTC. It is translated as CASSTGQGFQETQYF.

This chain joins TRBV27 and TRBJ1-6, with D uncertain. Germline loops: CDR1 MNHEY, CDR2 SMNVEV (reference sequence). This CDR3 spans 15 amino acids. Between the trimmed V and J ends, which lost 4 bases and 8 bases, there was a span of 15 bases. The CDR3 is CASSSRGGWDSPLHF. The DNA of the CDR3 is TGTGCCAGCAGTTCCCGGGGAGGGTGGGATTCACCCCTCCACTTT.

V is TRBV5-4 and J is TRBJ1-1; a possible D gene is TRBD1 (5 bases). Trimming removed 9 bases at V and 3 bases at J, with 9 bases between. The CDR3 consists of 11 residues. CDR1 is SGHNT, CDR2 YYREEE, per germline (reference sequence). CDR3 amino acids: CATQGYTEAFF. CDR3 DNA sequence: TGTGCCACCCAGGGATACACTGAAGCTTTCTTT.

The V call is TRBV19, the J call TRBJ1-6; TRBD1 aligns across 8 bases. CDR1 LNHDA and CDR2 SQIVND come from the germline V gene (reference sequence). This CDR3 is built from 14 residues. The ends lost 1 base at V and 7 bases at J; junction bases unmatched: 0. CDR3 nucleotides: TGTGCCAGTAGTATAGGACAGGGGAATTCACCCCTCCACTTT. This gives the protein CASSIGQGNSPLHF.

This chain uses TRBV11-3 with TRBJ2-1; 9 positions agree with TRBD1. The germline gives CDR1 SGHNT, CDR2 YENEEA. Trimming removed 6 bases from V and 2 bases from J; junction bases left unmatched: 5. This CDR3 has 15 residues. CDR3 in DNA: TGTGCCAGCAGTTTCCGGGACAGGGCCTACAATGAGCAGTTCTTC. As protein: CASSFRDRAYNEQFF.

This chain uses TRBV10-2 with TRBJ2-2, with D possibly being TRBD2 (7 bases). CDR1 and CDR2 (germline): WSHSY, SAAADI. The CDR3 is made up of 16 amino acids. Trimming pared 4 bases from V and 4 bases from J, leaving 16 bases between. CDR3 nucleotides: TGCGCCAGCAGTGCAGGGGTAGCGGGCCCCACCGGGGAGCTGTTTTTT. Protein: CASSAGVAGPTGELFF.

This chain connects TRBV9 to TRBJ1-6; TRBD1 is a possible D gene (6 bases). The CDR3 loop spans 17 amino acids. The V end was cut by 4 bases, the J end by 1 base, with 15 bases between. Germline CDR1 and CDR2: SGDLS and YYNGEE. The DNA of the CDR3 is TGTGCCAGCAGCCCCAACAGGGTTGGGTCCTATAATTCACCCCTCCACTTT. Residues: CASSPNRVGSYNSPLHF.

This rearrangement joins TRBV6-1 to TRBJ1-5, with D tentatively TRBD1 (6 bases). CDR1 and CDR2 (germline): MNHNS, SASEGT. This CDR3 is 19 amino acids long. The V and J ends lost 2 bases and 2 bases respectively, with 22 bases between them. This CDR3 reads CASSEREQGWVGGNQPQHF. CDR3 nucleotide sequence: TGTGCCAGCAGTGAAAGGGAACAGGGATGGGTCGGTGGCAATCAGCCCCAGCATTTT.

J is TRBJ1-2 and V is TRBV28; a possible D gene is TRBD1 (6 bases). Germline assignment: CDR1 MDHEN and CDR2 SYDVKM. V was trimmed by 2 bases and J by 6 bases, leaving 19 bases between them. The CDR3 is made up of 16 amino acids. The CDR3 sequence: CASSLQRAGGSDGYTF. In DNA form, the CDR3 reads TGTGCCAGCAGTTTACAGCGAGCGGGGGGCTCGGATGGCTACACCTTC.

V gene TRBV5-1 combines with J gene TRBJ2-7; TRBD1 matches at 12 bases. J gave up 7 bases and V 6 bases, and 8 bases lay outside the gene matches. The CDR3 has 14 amino acids. Looked up from germline, CDR1 is SGHRS and CDR2 is YFSETQ. CDR3 protein: CASKPGQGAWEQYF. The CDR3 DNA reads as TGCGCCAGCAAGCCGGGACAGGGGGCTTGGGAGCAGTACTTC.

V is TRBV19 and J is TRBJ1-2, with 8 bases that match TRBD1. Trimming removed 2 bases from V and 8 bases from J; junction bases left unmatched: 13. The CDR3 loop spans 16 amino acids. Germline lookup yields CDR1 LNHDA and CDR2 SQIVND (reference sequence). CDR3 loop: CASSILPGGMVSGYTF. CDR3 DNA sequence: TGTGCCAGTAGTATACTTCCAGGGGGCATGGTGAGCGGCTACACCTTC.

In DNA form, the CDR3 reads TGTGCCAGCAGTTACTACAGGGTTGGGGCCAACGTCCTGACTTTC. Its translation is CASSYYRVGANVLTF. This rearrangement joins TRBV6-5 to TRBJ2-6; tentative D call: TRBD1 (6 bases). Trimming pared 1 base from V and 3 bases from J, leaving 7 bases between. The CDR3 spans 15 residues. Per germline, CDR1 MNHEY and CDR2 SVGAGI.

This chain connects TRBV6-1 to TRBJ2-1; weak D call: TRBD2 (5 bases). The CDR3 consists of 13 residues. CDR1 is MNHNS and CDR2 is SASEGT in the germline V gene. Trimming took 0 bases from V and 12 from J, leaving 12 bases between them. The CDR3 sequence: CASSEAYTRRQFF. The CDR3, as DNA: TGTGCCAGCAGTGAAGCGTATACTAGAAGGCAGTTCTTC.

V usage is TRBV19 and J usage is TRBJ1-5; D uncertain. CDR1 and CDR2 (germline): LNHDA, SQIVND (reference sequence). The CDR3 contains 14 residues. The V and J ends lost 6 bases and 2 bases respectively, with 11 bases between them. The CDR3 loop is CASSGTRGNQPQHF. Written as DNA, the CDR3 is TGTGCCAGTAGCGGAACGCGGGGCAATCAGCCCCAGCATTTT.

The chain links TRBV27 to TRBJ1-3; D is undetermined. From germline, CDR1 is MNHEY and CDR2 SMNVEV (reference sequence). This CDR3 has 15 residues. Trimming stripped 0 bases from V and 0 bases from J, with 6 bases between. The CDR3 DNA reads TGTGCCAGCAGTTTATCGTCGAGCTCTGGAAACACCATATATTTT. Translating it yields CASSLSSSSGNTIYF.

The chain recombines TRBV2 with TRBJ1-1; D is possibly TRBD1 (5 bases). Between the trimmed V and J ends, which lost 2 bases and 3 bases, there was a span of 10 bases. The CDR3 is made up of 14 amino acids. From germline, CDR1 is SNHLY and CDR2 FYNNEI. The CDR3 is CASSELGGDTEAFF. In nucleotides, the CDR3 is TGTGCCAGCAGTGAATTGGGAGGGGACACTGAAGCTTTCTTT. Complete variable domain (other parts from reference TRBV2 and TRBJ1-1): EPEVTQTPSHQVTQMGQEVILRCVPISNHLYFYWYRQILGQKVEFLVSFYNNEISEKSEIFDDQFSVERPDGSNFTLKIRSTKLEDSAMYFCASSELGGDTEAFFGQGTRLTVV.

The gene calls are TRBV11-3 and TRBJ2-1; 11 bases match TRBD1. Germline V gives CDR1 SGHNT, CDR2 YENEEA. The V gene end was trimmed by 4 bases and the J gene end by 8 bases; junction bases not matched to a gene: 4. The CDR3 is made up of 14 amino acids. In nucleotides, the CDR3 is TGTGCCAGCAGCTCGGGACAGGGGGTAGATGAGCAGTTCTTC. Translating gives CASSSGQGVDEQFF.

V is TRBV7-9 and J is TRBJ1-2; unclear D gene. The length of the CDR3 is 14 residues. V was shortened by 4 bases and J by 8 bases, with 17 bases between the two germline ends. CDR1 and CDR2 from the germline V gene are SEHNR and FQNEAQ (reference sequence). CDR3 residues: CASSYAGSAEGYTF. In DNA form, the CDR3 reads TGTGCCAGCAGCTATGCGGGGTCAGCGGAAGGCTACACCTTC.

The chain links TRBV27 to TRBJ2-7; D perhaps matches TRBD1 (5 bases). The ends were cut back, 2 bases at V and 0 bases at J, with 11 bases in the middle. In germline, CDR1 is MNHEY, CDR2 SMNVEV (reference sequence). CDR3 size: 15 residues. DNA for the CDR3: TGTGCCAGCAGTTTAAGCAGGGCCCTCTCCTACGAGCAGTACTTC. It is translated as CASSLSRALSYEQYF.

The chain is built from TRBV5-6 and TRBJ2-1, with TRBD1 matching over 7 bases. V was clipped by 4 bases and J by 8 bases; unmatched bases: 12. Germline V gives CDR1 SGHDT, CDR2 YYEEEE. This CDR3 has 15 residues. CDR3 loop: CASSPQTGSIDEQFF. DNA for the CDR3: TGTGCCAGCAGCCCCCAGACAGGGTCAATCGATGAGCAGTTCTTC. The full variable domain, its missing parts supplied by reference TRBV5-6 and TRBJ2-1, is DAGVTQSPTHLIKTRGQQVTLRCSPKSGHDTVSWYQQALGQGPQFIFQYYEEEERQRGNFPDRFSGHQFPNYSSELNVNALLLGDSALYLCASSPQTGSIDEQFFGPGTRLTVL.

The chain is built from TRBV19 and TRBJ2-1; D not resolved. Germline V gives CDR1 LNHDA, CDR2 SQIVND (reference sequence). Trimming left V 1 base short and J 6 bases short, with 7 bases between. The CDR3 loop spans 13 amino acids. This chain's CDR3 is CASSIGNSNEQFF. The CDR3 coding sequence is TGTGCCAGTAGTATAGGTAACAGCAATGAGCAGTTCTTC.